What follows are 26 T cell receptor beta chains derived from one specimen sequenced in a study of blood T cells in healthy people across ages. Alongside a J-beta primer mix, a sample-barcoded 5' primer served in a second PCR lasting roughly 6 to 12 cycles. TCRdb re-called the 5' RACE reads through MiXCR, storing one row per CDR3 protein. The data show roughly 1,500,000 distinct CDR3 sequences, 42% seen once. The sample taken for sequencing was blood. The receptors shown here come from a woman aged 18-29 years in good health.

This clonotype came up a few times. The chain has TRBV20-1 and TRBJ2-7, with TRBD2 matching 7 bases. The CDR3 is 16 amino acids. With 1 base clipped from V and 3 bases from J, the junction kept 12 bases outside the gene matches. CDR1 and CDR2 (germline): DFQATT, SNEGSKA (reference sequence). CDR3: CSARGIGLADNYEQYF. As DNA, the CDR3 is TGCAGTGCTAGAGGGATTGGGCTAGCGGACAACTACGAGCAGTACTTC.

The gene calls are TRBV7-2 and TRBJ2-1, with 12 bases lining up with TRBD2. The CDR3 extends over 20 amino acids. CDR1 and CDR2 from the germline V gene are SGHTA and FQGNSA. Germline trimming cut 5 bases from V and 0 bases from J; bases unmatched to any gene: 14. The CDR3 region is CASSPQPGLAGKSSYNEQFF. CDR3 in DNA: TGTGCCAGCAGCCCTCAACCGGGACTAGCGGGTAAGAGCTCCTACAATGAGCAGTTCTTC.

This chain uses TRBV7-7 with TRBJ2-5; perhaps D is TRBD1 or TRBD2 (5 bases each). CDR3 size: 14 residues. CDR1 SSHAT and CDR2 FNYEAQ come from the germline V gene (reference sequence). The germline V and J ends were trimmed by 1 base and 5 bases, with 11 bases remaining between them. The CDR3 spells CASSLEWDGETQYF. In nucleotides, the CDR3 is TGTGCCAGCAGCTTAGAGTGGGACGGTGAGACCCAGTACTTC.

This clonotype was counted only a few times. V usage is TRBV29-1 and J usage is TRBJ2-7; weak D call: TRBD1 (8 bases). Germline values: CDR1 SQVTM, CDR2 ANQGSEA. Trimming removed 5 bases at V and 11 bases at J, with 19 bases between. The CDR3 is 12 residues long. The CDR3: CSVTILTGGEYF. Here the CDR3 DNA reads TGCAGCGTTACCATTCTTACAGGGGGGGAGTACTTC.

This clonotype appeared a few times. Here the CDR3 reads CASSLWSGDSYEQYF. The CDR3 bases are TGTGCCAGCAGCTTATGGAGCGGTGACTCCTACGAGCAGTACTTC. The rearrangement uses TRBV7-2 and TRBJ2-7, with D possibly TRBD2 on 5 matching bases. Germline V CDR1 and CDR2: SGHTA, FQGNSA. V was clipped by 2 bases and J by 0 bases, with 11 bases between them. The CDR3 sequence is 15 residues long.

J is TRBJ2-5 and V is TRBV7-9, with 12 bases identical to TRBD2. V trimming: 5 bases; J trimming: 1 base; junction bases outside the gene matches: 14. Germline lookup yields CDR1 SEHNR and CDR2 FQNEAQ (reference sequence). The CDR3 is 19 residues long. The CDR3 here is CASSGPDPGLAGLQETQYF. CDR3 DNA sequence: TGTGCCAGCAGCGGCCCGGACCCGGGACTAGCGGGCCTCCAAGAGACCCAGTACTTC.

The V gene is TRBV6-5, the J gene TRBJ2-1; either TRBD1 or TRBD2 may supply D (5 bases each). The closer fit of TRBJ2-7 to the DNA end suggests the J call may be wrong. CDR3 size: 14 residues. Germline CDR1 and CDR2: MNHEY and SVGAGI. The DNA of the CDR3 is TGTGCCAGCAGTTACTCGCGTGGGACCCCGAAGCAGTACTTC. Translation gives CASSYSRGTPKQYF.

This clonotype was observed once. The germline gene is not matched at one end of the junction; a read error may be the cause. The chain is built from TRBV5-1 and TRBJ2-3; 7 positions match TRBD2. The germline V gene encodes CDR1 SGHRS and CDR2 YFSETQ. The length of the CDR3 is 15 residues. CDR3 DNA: TGCGCCAGCACAACAGCGGGGCGTAGCACAGAGACGCAGTATTTT. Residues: CASTTAGRSTETQYF.

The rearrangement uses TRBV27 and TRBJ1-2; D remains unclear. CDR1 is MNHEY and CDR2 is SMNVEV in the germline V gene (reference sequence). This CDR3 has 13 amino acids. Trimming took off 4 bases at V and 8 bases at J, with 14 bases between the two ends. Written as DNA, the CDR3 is TGTGCCAGCAGTTCCCCCCTCTGGAGGGGCTACACCTTC. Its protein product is CASSSPLWRGYTF.

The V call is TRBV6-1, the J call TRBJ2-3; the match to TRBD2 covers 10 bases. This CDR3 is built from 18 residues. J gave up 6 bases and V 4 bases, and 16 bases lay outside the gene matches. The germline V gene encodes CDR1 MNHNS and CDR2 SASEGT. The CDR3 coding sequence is TGTGCCAGCAGTGGGCGGGGTGGAGCGGGAGGGCTTTTGGATACGCAGTATTTT. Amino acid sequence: CASSGRGGAGGLLDTQYF.

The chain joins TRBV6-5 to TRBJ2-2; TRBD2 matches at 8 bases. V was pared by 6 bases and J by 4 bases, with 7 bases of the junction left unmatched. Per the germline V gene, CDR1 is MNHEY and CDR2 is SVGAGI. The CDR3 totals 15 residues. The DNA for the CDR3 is TGTGCCAGCAGAAATCCGGGACTAGTCACCGGGGAGCTGTTTTTT. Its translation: CASRNPGLVTGELFF.

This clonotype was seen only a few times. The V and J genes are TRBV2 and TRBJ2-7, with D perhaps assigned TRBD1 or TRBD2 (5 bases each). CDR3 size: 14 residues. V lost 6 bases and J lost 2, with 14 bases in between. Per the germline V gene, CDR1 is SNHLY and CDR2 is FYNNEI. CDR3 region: CASRMRGLTYEQYF. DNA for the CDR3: TGTGCCAGCAGGATGAGGGGCCTTACCTACGAGCAGTACTTC.

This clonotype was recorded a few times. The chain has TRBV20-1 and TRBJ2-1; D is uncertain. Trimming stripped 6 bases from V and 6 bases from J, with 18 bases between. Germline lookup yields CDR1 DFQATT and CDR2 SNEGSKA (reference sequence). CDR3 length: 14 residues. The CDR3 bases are TGCAGTGCCCCACCCACCAGTGGTATCAATGAGCAGTTCTTC. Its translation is CSAPPTSGINEQFF.

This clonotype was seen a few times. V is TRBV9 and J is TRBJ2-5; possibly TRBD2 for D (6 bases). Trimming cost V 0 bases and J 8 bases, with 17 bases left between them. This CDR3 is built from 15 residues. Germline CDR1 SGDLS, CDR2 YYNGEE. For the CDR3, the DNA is TGTGCCAGCAGCGTAGCCCCCGAGTGGGGGGAAACCCAGTACTTC. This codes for CASSVAPEWGETQYF.

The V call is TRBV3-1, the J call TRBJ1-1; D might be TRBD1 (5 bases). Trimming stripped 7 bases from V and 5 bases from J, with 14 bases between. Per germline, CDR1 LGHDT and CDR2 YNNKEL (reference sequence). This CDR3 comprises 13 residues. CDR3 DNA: TGTGCCAGCAACGACCTGGGGGGGACTGAAGCTTTCTTT. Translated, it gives CASNDLGGTEAFF.

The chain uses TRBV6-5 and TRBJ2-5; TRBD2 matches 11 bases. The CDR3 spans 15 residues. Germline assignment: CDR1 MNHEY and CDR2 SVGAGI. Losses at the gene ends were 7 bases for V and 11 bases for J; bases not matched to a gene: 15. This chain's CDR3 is CASTFGTSGYNEQYF. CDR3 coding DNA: TGTGCCAGCACCTTCGGGACTAGCGGATACAATGAGCAGTACTTC.

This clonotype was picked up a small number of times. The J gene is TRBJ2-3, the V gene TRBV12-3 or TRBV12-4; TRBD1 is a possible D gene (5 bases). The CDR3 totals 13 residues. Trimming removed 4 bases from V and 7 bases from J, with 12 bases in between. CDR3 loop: CASSSPPGNTQYF. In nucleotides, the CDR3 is TGTGCCAGCAGTTCCCCACCAGGGAATACGCAGTATTTT.

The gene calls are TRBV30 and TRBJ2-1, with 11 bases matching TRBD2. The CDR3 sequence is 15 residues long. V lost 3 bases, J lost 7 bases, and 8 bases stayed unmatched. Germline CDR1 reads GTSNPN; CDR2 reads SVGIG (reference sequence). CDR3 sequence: CAWRTGLAVQNEQFF. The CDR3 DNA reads TGTGCCTGGAGGACGGGACTAGCGGTCCAGAATGAGCAGTTCTTC. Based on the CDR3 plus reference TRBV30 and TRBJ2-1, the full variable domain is SQTIHQWPATLVQPVGSPLSLECTVEGTSNPNLYWYRQAAGRGLQLLFYSVGIGQISSEVPQNLSASRPQDRQFILSSKKLLLSDSGFYLCAWRTGLAVQNEQFFGPGTRLTVL.

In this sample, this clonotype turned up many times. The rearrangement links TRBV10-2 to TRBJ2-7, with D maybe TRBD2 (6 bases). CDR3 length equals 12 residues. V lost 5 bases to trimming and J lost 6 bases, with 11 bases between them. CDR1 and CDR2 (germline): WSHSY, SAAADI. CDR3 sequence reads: CASSRDLIEQYF. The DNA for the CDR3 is TGCGCCAGCAGTCGGGACTTGATCGAGCAGTACTTC.

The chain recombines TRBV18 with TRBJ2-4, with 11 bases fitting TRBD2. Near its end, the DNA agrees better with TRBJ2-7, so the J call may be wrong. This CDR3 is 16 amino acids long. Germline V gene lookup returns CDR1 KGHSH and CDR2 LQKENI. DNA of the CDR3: TGTGCCAGCTCGCGGACTAGCGGGTCGATAAGATACGAGCAGTACTTC. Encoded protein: CASSRTSGSIRYEQYF.

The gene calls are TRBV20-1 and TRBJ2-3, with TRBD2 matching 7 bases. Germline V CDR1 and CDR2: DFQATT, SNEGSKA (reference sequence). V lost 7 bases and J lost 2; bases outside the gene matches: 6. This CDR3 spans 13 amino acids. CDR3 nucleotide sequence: TGCAGTGGGGGCGGGGGACTCACAGATACGCAGTATTTT. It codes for CSGGGGLTDTQYF.

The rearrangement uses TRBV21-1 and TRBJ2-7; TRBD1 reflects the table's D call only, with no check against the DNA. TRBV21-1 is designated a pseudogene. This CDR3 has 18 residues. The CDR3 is CASIEDRVGNLSRCEQYF. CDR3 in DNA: TGTGCCAGCATCGAAGACAGGGTTGGGAACTTGAGTCGTTGCGAGCAGTACTTC.

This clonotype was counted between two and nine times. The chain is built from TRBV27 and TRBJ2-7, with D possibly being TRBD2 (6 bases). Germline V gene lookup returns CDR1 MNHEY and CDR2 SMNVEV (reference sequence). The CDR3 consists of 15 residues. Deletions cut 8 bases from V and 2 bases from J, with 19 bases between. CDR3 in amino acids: CASQAEAGTPYEQYF. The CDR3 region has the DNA TGTGCCAGCCAGGCCGAGGCGGGGACCCCCTACGAGCAGTACTTC.

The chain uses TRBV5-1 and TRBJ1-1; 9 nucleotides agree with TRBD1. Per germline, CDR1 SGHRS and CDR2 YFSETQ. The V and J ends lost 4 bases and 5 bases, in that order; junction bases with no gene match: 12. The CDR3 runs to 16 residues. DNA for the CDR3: TGCGCCAGCAGCGGCCCCGGGACAGGGTCGGGGACTGAAGCTTTCTTT. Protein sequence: CASSGPGTGSGTEAFF. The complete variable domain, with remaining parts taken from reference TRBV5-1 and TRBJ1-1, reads KAGVTQTPRYLIKTRGQQVTLSCSPISGHRSVSWYQQTPGQGLQFLFEYFSETQRNKGNFPGRFSGRQFSNSRSEMNVSTLELGDSALYLCASSGPGTGSGTEAFFGQGTRLTVV.

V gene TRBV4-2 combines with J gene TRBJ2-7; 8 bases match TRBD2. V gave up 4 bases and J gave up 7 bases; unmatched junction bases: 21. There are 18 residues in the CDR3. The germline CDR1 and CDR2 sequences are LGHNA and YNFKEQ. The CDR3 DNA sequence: TGTGCCAGCAGCCCCTACGGGGGTAGCGGGATCCCGAGAGATGAGCAGTACTTC. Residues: CASSPYGGSGIPRDEQYF.

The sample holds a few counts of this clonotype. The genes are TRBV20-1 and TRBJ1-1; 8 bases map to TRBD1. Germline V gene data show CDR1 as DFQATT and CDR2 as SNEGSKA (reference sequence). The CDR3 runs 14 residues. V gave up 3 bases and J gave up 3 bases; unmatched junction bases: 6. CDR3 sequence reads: CSASLQGVDTEAFF. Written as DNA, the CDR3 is TGCAGTGCTAGCCTACAGGGGGTAGACACTGAAGCTTTCTTT.